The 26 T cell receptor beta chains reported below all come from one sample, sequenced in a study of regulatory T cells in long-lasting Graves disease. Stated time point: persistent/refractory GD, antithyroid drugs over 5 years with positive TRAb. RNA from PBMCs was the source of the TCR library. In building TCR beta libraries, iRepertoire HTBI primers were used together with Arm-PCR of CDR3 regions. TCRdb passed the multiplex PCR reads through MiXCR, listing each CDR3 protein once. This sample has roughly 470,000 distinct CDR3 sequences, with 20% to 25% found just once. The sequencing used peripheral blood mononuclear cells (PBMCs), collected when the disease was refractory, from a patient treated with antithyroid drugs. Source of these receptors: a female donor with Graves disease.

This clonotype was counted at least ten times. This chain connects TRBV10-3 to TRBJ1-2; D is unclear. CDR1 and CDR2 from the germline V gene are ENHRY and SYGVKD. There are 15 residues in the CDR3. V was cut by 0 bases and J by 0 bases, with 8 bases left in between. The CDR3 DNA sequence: TGTGCCATCAGTGAGTCGGCCGACGCTAACTATGGCTACACCTTC. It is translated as CAISESADANYGYTF.

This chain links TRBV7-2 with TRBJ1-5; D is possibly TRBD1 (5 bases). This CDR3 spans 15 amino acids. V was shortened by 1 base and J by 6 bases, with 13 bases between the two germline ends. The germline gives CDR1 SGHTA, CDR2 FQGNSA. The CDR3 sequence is CASSLEVVRGQPQHF. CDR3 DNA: TGTGCCAGCAGCTTAGAGGTGGTTAGGGGTCAGCCCCAGCATTTT.

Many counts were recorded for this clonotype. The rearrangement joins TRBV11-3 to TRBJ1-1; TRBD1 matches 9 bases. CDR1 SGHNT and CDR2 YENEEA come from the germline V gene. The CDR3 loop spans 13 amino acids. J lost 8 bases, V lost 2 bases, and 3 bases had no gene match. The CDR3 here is CASSLTGGREAFF. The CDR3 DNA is TGTGCCAGCAGCTTAACAGGGGGCAGAGAAGCTTTCTTT.

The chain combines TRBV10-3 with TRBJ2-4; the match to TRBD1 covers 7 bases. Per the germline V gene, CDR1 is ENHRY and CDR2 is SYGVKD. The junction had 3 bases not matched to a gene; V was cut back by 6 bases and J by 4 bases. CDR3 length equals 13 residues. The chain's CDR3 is CAIREGQKNIQYF. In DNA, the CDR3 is TGTGCCATCAGAGAGGGACAGAAAAACATTCAGTACTTC.

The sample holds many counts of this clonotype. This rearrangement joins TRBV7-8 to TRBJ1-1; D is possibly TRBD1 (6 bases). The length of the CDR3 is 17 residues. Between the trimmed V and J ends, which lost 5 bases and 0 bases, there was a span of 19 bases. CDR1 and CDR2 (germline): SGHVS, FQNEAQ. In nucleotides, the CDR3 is TGTGCCAGCAGCGCAGGGGCTTTAGGGGCGCTGAACACTGAAGCTTTCTTT. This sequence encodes CASSAGALGALNTEAFF.

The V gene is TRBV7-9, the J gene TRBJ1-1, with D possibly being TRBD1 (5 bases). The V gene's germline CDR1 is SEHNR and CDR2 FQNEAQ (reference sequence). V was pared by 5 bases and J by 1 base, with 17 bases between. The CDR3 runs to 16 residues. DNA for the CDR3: TGTGCCAGCAGCACCCCCGGGGGGTTACAGAACACTGAAGCTTTCTTT. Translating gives CASSTPGGLQNTEAFF.

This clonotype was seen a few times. CDR3 protein: CASSQDPFAQETQYF. The CDR3 nucleotides read TGTGCCAGCAGCCAAGATCCGTTTGCCCAAGAGACCCAGTACTTC. The chain carries TRBV3-1 and TRBJ2-5; D is ambiguous. Germline CDR1 and CDR2: LGHDT and YNNKEL (reference sequence). Trimming took off 0 bases at V and 1 base at J, with 9 bases between the two ends. The CDR3 sequence is 15 residues long.

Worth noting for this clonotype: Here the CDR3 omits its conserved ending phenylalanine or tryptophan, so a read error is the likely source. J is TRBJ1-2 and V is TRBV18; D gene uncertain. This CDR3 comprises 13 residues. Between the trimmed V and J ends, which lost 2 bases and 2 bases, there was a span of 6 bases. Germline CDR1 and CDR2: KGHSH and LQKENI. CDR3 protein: CASSPEENYGYTL. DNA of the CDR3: TGTGCCAGCTCACCAGAGGAGAACTATGGCTACACCCTC.

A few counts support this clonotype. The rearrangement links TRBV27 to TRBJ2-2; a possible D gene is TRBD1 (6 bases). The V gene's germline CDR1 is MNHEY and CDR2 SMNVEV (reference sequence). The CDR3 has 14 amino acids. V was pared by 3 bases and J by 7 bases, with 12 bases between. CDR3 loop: CASSFRGWGGELFF. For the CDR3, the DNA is TGTGCCAGCAGTTTCAGGGGCTGGGGCGGGGAGCTGTTTTTT.

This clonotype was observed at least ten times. The CDR3 DNA reads TGCAGCGTTGGTCACATGATGGACACTGAAGCTTTCTTT. This gives the protein CSVGHMMDTEAFF. This chain joins TRBV29-1 and TRBJ1-1; D is unclear. This CDR3 spans 13 amino acids. V lost 4 bases and J 3 bases, leaving 12 bases between the germline ends. CDR1 is SQVTM, CDR2 ANQGSEA, per germline.

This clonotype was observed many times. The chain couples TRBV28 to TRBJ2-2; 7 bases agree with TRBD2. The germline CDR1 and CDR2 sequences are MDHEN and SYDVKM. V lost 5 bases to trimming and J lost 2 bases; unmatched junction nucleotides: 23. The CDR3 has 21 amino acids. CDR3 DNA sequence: TGTGCCAGCAGTACTCTTGATGGGACTAAGAAAACACGAACTAACACCGGGGAGCTGTTTTTT. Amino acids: CASSTLDGTKKTRTNTGELFF.

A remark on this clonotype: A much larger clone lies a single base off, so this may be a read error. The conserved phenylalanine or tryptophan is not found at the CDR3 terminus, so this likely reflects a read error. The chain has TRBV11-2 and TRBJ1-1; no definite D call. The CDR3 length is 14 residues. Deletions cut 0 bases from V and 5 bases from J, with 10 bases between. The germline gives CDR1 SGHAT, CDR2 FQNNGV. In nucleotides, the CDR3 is TGTGCCAGCAGCTTAGAGGCAACAGCAACTGAAGCTTTCCTT. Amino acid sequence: CASSLEATATEAFL.

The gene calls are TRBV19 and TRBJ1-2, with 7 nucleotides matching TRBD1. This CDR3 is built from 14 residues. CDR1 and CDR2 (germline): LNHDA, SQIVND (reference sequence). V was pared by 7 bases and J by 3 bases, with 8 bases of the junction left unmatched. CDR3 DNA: TGTGCCAGTAAGGGGACAGCTTTCTACTATGGCTACACCTTC. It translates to CASKGTAFYYGYTF.

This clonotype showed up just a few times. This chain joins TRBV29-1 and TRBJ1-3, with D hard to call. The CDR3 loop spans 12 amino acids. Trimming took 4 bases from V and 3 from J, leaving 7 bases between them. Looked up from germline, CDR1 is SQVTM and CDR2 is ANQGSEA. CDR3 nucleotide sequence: TGCAGCGTTGTAGGGAATGGAAACACCATATATTTT. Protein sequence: CSVVGNGNTIYF.

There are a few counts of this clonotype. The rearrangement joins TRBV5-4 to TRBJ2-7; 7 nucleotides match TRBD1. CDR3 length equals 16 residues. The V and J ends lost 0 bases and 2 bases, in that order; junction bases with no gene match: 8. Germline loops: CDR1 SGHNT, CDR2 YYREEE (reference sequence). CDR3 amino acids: CASSLGGQYAAYEQYF. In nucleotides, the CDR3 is TGTGCCAGCAGCTTGGGGGGACAGTACGCTGCCTACGAGCAGTACTTC.

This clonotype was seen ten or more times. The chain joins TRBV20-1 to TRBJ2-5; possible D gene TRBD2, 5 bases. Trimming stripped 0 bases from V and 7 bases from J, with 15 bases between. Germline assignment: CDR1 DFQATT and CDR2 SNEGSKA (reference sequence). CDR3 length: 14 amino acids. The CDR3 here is CSARDHLGSGTQYF. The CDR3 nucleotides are TGCAGTGCTAGAGATCATCTAGGGAGTGGGACCCAGTACTTC.

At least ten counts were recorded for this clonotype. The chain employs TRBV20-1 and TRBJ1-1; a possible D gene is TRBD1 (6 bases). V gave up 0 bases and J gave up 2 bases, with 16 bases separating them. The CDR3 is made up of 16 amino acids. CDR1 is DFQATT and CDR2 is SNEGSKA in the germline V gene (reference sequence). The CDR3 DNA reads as TGCAGTGCTAGAGACAGGGGATCCCAATATAACACTGAAGCTTTCTTT. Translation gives CSARDRGSQYNTEAFF.

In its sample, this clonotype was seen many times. CDR3 in amino acids: CASSLPYSGGYEQYF. In nucleotides, the CDR3 is TGTGCCAGCAGTCTCCCTTATAGCGGGGGCTACGAGCAGTACTTC. The chain links TRBV28 to TRBJ2-7, with 9 nucleotides matching TRBD2. The CDR3 extends over 15 amino acids. Germline trimming cut 5 bases from V and 3 bases from J; bases unmatched to any gene: 8. Germline CDR1 MDHEN, CDR2 SYDVKM.

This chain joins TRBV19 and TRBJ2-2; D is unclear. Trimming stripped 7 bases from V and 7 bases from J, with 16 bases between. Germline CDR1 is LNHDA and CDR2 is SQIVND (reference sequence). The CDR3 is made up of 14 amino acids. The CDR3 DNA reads TGTGCCAGTACCTTACCCGGGTATAGCGGGGAGCTGTTTTTT. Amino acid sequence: CASTLPGYSGELFF.

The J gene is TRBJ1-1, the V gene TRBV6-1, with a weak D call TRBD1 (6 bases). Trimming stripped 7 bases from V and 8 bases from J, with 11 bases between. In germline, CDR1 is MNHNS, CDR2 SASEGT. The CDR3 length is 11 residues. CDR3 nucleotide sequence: TGTGCCAGCATCGGGACAAGAGAAGCTTTCTTT. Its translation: CASIGTREAFF.

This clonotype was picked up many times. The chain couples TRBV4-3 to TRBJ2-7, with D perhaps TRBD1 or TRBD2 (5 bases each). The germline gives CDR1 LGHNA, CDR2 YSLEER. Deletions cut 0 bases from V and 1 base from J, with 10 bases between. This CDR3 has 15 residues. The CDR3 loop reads CASSQDRDPSYEQYF. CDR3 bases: TGCGCCAGCAGCCAAGACCGGGACCCTTCCTACGAGCAGTACTTC.

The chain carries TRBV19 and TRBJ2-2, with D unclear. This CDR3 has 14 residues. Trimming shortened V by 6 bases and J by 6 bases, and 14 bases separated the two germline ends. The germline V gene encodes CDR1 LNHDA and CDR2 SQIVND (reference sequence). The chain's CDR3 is CASRGNVFPGELFF. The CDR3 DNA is TGTGCCAGTAGAGGAAATGTCTTTCCCGGGGAGCTGTTTTTT.

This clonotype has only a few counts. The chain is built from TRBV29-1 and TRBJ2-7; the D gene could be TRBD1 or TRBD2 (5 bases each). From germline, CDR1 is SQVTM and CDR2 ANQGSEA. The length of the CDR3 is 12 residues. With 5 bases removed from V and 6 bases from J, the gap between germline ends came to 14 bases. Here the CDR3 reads CSVPGPRFEQYF. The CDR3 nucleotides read TGCAGCGTTCCGGGACCGCGTTTCGAGCAGTACTTC.

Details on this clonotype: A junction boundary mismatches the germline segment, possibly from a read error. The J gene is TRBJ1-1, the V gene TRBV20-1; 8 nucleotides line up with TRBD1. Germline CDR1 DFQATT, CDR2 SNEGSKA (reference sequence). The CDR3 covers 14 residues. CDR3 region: CSARDYRGSTGAFF. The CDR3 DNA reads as TGCAGTGCTAGAGATTACAGGGGGAGCACTGGAGCTTTCTTT.

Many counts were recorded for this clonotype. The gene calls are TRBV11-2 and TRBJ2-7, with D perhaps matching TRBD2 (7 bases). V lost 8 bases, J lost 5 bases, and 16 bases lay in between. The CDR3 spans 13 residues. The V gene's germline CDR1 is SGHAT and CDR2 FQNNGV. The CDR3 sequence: CASLGGGLHEQYF. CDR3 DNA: TGTGCCAGCCTAGGGGGAGGGTTACACGAGCAGTACTTC.

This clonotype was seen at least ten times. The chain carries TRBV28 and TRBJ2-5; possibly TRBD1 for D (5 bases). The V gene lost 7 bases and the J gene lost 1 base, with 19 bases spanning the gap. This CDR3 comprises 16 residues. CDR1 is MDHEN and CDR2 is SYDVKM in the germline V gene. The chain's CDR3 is CASTQNQGFSQETQYF. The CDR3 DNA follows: TGTGCCAGCACGCAGAACCAGGGATTCAGCCAAGAGACCCAGTACTTC. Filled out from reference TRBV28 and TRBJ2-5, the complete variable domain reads DVKVTQSSRYLVKRTGEKVFLECVQDMDHENMFWYRQDPGLGLRLIYFSYDVKMKEKGDIPEGYSVSREKKERFSLILESASTNQTSMYLCASTQNQGFSQETQYFGPGTRLLVL.